This entry lists 32 T cell receptor beta chains sequenced from one sample in a study of Graves' ophthalmopathy and Graves' hyperthyroidism. As the template, RNA transcripts were used to amplify TCR beta CDR3 regions. An initial RT-PCR round employing HTBI primers preceded a second-round multiplex PCR. TCRdb reanalysed the multiplex PCR reads using MiXCR and keeps one entry per CDR3 protein. The sample has some 400,000 distinct CDR3 sequences; around 19% are singletons. What was sequenced was peripheral blood. Receptors originate from a woman aged 18-30 years with Graves' ophthalmopathy.

The V call is TRBV24-1, the J call TRBJ1-2, with no clear D. This CDR3 has 14 amino acids. Trimming shortened V by 2 bases and J by 4 bases, and 10 bases separated the two germline ends. Looked up from germline, CDR1 is KGHDR and CDR2 is SFDVKD. The CDR3 loop reads CATSDWQAGYGYTF. The CDR3 nucleotides are TGTGCCACCAGTGATTGGCAGGCTGGCTATGGCTACACCTTC.

This clonotype showed up many times. This chain links TRBV4-3 with TRBJ2-5, with D maybe TRBD1 (6 bases). Looked up from germline, CDR1 is LGHNA and CDR2 is YSLEER. This CDR3 is built from 15 residues. Between the trimmed V and J ends, which lost 0 bases and 9 bases, there was a span of 17 bases. CDR3 DNA sequence: TGCGCCAGCAGCCAAGAATGGCCGGCTCCAGGGGCCCAGTACTTC. Amino acids: CASSQEWPAPGAQYF.

This clonotype was recorded at least ten times. The chain carries TRBV10-3 and TRBJ1-1, with 7 bases matching TRBD1. Germline CDR1 is ENHRY and CDR2 is SYGVKD. The CDR3 has 13 amino acids. V was clipped by 5 bases and J by 0 bases; unmatched bases: 0. The CDR3 reads CAISTGVNTEAFF. The CDR3, as DNA: TGTGCCATCAGTACAGGGGTGAACACTGAAGCTTTCTTT.

For this clonotype: This may stem from a read error, because a much larger clone lies one nucleotide away. Without the conserved terminal phenylalanine or tryptophan, this CDR3 likely stems from a read error. The chain couples TRBV11-1 to TRBJ1-1; D gene ambiguous. The V end lost 2 bases, the J end lost 3 bases, and 10 bases lay between the germline ends. This CDR3 has 14 residues. Germline loops: CDR1 SGHAT, CDR2 FQDESV (reference sequence). CDR3 nucleotide sequence: TGTGCCAGCAGCTTAACTCCTAGAGACACTGAAGCTTTCTCT. Translation gives CASSLTPRDTEAFS.

This clonotype appeared many times. V usage is TRBV6-1 and J usage is TRBJ1-1; tentative D call: TRBD1 (6 bases). This CDR3 spans 14 amino acids. Germline V CDR1 and CDR2: MNHNS, SASEGT. V was trimmed by 2 bases and J by 5 bases, leaving 12 bases between them. The CDR3, as DNA: TGTGCCAGCAGTGAAAGGGAAGGGGGAACTGAAGCTTTCTTT. It yields the protein CASSEREGGTEAFF.

The rearrangement links TRBV12-3 or TRBV12-4 to TRBJ2-7, with unresolved D. Trimming stripped 6 bases from V and 7 bases from J, with 7 bases between. This CDR3 is 10 amino acids long. CDR3 amino acids: CASSRVEQYF. CDR3 sequence (DNA): TGTGCCAGCAGCCGGGTGGAGCAGTACTTC.

This clonotype has at least ten counts. The chain joins TRBV6-5 to TRBJ2-7; 7 bases fit TRBD2. V trimming: 4 bases; J trimming: 3 bases; junction bases outside the gene matches: 6. The CDR3 is 14 residues long. Germline assignment: CDR1 MNHEY and CDR2 SVGAGI. This CDR3 reads CASSLEGGSYEQYF. The CDR3 DNA reads TGTGCCAGCAGTTTGGAGGGCGGGAGCTACGAGCAGTACTTC.

This clonotype was seen at least ten times. The chain carries TRBV7-2 and TRBJ2-4; D remains unclear. CDR1 is SGHTA and CDR2 is FQGNSA in the germline V gene. The CDR3 has 14 amino acids. V was pared by 2 bases and J by 0 bases, with 5 bases between. The CDR3 loop reads CASSLNLAKNIQYF. CDR3 nucleotide sequence: TGTGCCAGCAGCTTAAATCTAGCCAAAAACATTCAGTACTTC.

A remark on this clonotype: The CDR3 end shows no conserved phenylalanine or tryptophan, and so a read error is likely. The rearrangement joins TRBV12-3 or TRBV12-4 to TRBJ2-7; no definite D call. This CDR3 contains 11 residues. The CDR3 here is CASGLNYEQYS. In DNA form, the CDR3 reads TGTGCCAGCGGTTTAAACTACGAGCAGTACTCC.

V is TRBV5-1 and J is TRBJ2-7; maybe TRBD2 (5 bases). Trimming removed 0 bases at V and 5 bases at J, with 15 bases between. CDR3 size: 15 residues. CDR1 is SGHRS, CDR2 YFSETQ, per germline. The CDR3 is CASSLGGEWLHEQYF. CDR3 sequence (DNA): TGCGCCAGCAGCTTGGGGGGAGAGTGGCTCCACGAGCAGTACTTC.

This clonotype was recorded a few times. J is TRBJ1-6 and V is TRBV6-5, with D unclear. This CDR3 contains 14 residues. V gave up 2 bases and J gave up 5 bases, with 7 bases separating them. CDR1 and CDR2 (germline): MNHEY, SVGAGI. CDR3 nucleotide sequence: TGTGCCAGCAGTTACCAGGAACATAATTCACCCCTCCACTTT. Its protein product is CASSYQEHNSPLHF.

The genes are TRBV12-3 or TRBV12-4 and TRBJ1-2; D is perhaps TRBD1 (5 bases). This CDR3 contains 15 residues. V was clipped by 5 bases and J by 4 bases, with 17 bases between them. The CDR3 region has the DNA TGTGCCAGCAGTGAGCAGTGGTCAGGGACCTATGGCTACACCTTC. This encodes CASSEQWSGTYGYTF.

This clonotype was seen at least ten times. V gene TRBV11-2 combines with J gene TRBJ1-1; no firm D call. Deletions cut 5 bases from V and 7 bases from J, with 17 bases between. Germline V gene lookup returns CDR1 SGHAT and CDR2 FQNNGV. The CDR3 loop spans 14 amino acids. This CDR3 reads CASSPRPGQLEAFF. In DNA, the CDR3 is TGTGCCAGCAGCCCTAGACCGGGCCAACTTGAAGCTTTCTTT. Based on the CDR3 plus reference TRBV11-2 and TRBJ1-1, the full variable domain is EAGVAQSPRYKIIEKRQSVAFWCNPISGHATLYWYQQILGQGPKLLIQFQNNGVVDDSQLPKDRFSAERLKGVDSTLKIQPAKLEDSAVYLCASSPRPGQLEAFFGQGTRLTVV.

This clonotype was found many times. The chain carries TRBV4-3 and TRBJ1-2; D is unresolved. Trimming cost V 0 bases and J 8 bases, with 10 bases left between them. Germline V gives CDR1 LGHNA, CDR2 YSLEER. The CDR3 runs to 13 residues. CDR3 residues: CASSQDLASGYTF. The CDR3 nucleotides are TGCGCCAGCAGCCAAGATCTTGCCTCCGGCTACACCTTC.

This clonotype was observed many times. The chain has TRBV29-1 and TRBJ1-1; D not certain. Trimming shortened V by 4 bases and J by 3 bases, and 6 bases separated the two germline ends. Per germline, CDR1 SQVTM and CDR2 ANQGSEA. The CDR3 consists of 11 residues. The chain's CDR3 is CSVVKDTEAFF. Here the CDR3 DNA reads TGCAGCGTTGTAAAGGACACTGAAGCTTTCTTT.

This clonotype was found many times. The genes are TRBV7-3 and TRBJ2-2; a possible D gene is TRBD2 (6 bases). The germline V gene has CDR1 SGHTA and CDR2 FQGTGA. The V and J ends lost 4 bases and 6 bases respectively, with 12 bases between them. The CDR3 contains 14 residues. The CDR3 coding sequence is TGTGCCAGCAGCTCAGGCGGGGTCTCCGGGGAGCTGTTTTTT. Its protein product is CASSSGGVSGELFF.

This clonotype was counted many times. J is TRBJ1-2 and V is TRBV7-9; TRBD1 agrees at 7 bases. The CDR3 consists of 12 residues. The J segment lost 8 bases and the V segment lost 4 bases, leaving 4 bases of the junction unmatched. The V gene's germline CDR1 is SEHNR and CDR2 FQNEAQ (reference sequence). DNA for the CDR3: TGTGCCAGCAGCTCCCAGGGGGGCGGCTACACCTTC. Translated, it gives CASSSQGGGYTF.

This clonotype was picked up many times. This is likely a read error, given that the CDR3 carries no conserved phenylalanine or tryptophan at its end. V and J are TRBV5-1 and TRBJ2-7; D call uncertain. Trimming removed 0 bases from V and 5 bases from J, with 12 bases in between. CDR1 is SGHRS, CDR2 YFSETQ, per germline. The CDR3 has 14 amino acids. The CDR3 spells CASSLEPRSDEQYL. CDR3 DNA: TGCGCCAGCAGCTTGGAGCCTAGAAGTGACGAGCAGTACCTC.

This clonotype was seen once. V is TRBV2 and J is TRBJ1-2; D is ambiguous. Trimming left V 2 bases short and J 6 bases short, with 7 bases between. The CDR3 consists of 12 residues. CDR1 and CDR2 from the germline V gene are SNHLY and FYNNEI. The CDR3 here is CASSETADGYTF. The DNA of the CDR3 is TGTGCCAGCAGTGAAACGGCTGATGGCTACACCTTC.

This clonotype was recorded at least ten times. The chain couples TRBV11-2 to TRBJ1-2; 7 bases agree with TRBD1. There are 15 residues in the CDR3. Germline values: CDR1 SGHAT, CDR2 FQNNGV. V dropped 6 bases and J dropped 8; count of bases not matched to a gene: 15. In DNA form, the CDR3 reads TGTGCCAGCAGTTCGTCCAGACAGGGAAAAGGCGGCTACACCTTC. Translation: CASSSSRQGKGGYTF.

This clonotype was counted ten times or more. The rearrangement uses TRBV5-1 and TRBJ1-1; D remains unclear. The CDR3 loop spans 13 amino acids. The germline CDR1 and CDR2 sequences are SGHRS and YFSETQ. V shed 3 bases and J shed 4 bases, with 10 bases lying between them. CDR3 residues: CASSWLGTTEAFF. The CDR3, as DNA: TGCGCCAGCAGCTGGTTGGGAACCACTGAAGCTTTCTTT.

This clonotype occurred many times. The gene calls are TRBV20-1 and TRBJ1-5, with a tentative D call TRBD1 (6 bases). CDR1 is DFQATT and CDR2 is SNEGSKA in the germline V gene (reference sequence). V lost 6 bases and J 1 base, leaving 10 bases between the germline ends. This CDR3 comprises 13 residues. CDR3 loop: CSAQTGSNQPQHF. The DNA of the CDR3 is TGCAGTGCCCAAACAGGGAGCAATCAGCCCCAGCATTTT.

Ten or more counts support this clonotype. The junction departs from germline at one end; a sequencing error may be responsible. The chain has TRBV30 and TRBJ1-3; D is unclear. The CDR3 is made up of 13 amino acids. Germline-derived CDR1 and CDR2 are GTSNPN and SVGIG (reference sequence). CDR3 sequence: CAADPQSGTTIYF. The CDR3 region has the DNA TGTGCCGCGGACCCACAGTCTGGAACCACCATATATTTT.

This clonotype has ten or more counts. The chain uses TRBV11-2 and TRBJ2-5; D ambiguous. The CDR3 runs to 13 residues. Germline-derived CDR1 and CDR2 are SGHAT and FQNNGV. Trimming took 2 bases from V and 1 from J, leaving 5 bases between them. CDR3 coding DNA: TGTGCCAGCAGCTTAACGCCCCAAGAGACCCAGTACTTC. This translates into CASSLTPQETQYF.

This clonotype was seen ten or more times. This chain uses TRBV7-2 with TRBJ2-2; TRBD1 is a possible D gene (6 bases). V lost 5 bases to trimming and J lost 3 bases, with 10 bases between them. This CDR3 contains 14 residues. Germline V CDR1 and CDR2: SGHTA, FQGNSA. In DNA form, the CDR3 reads TGTGCCAGCAGCATACACAGGGACACCGGGGAGCTGTTTTTT. Amino acids: CASSIHRDTGELFF.

This clonotype was counted many times. This chain uses TRBV28 with TRBJ1-1; TRBD1 is a possible D gene (5 bases). Trimming cost V 1 base and J 10 bases, with 19 bases left between them. CDR1 and CDR2 (germline): MDHEN, SYDVKM. The CDR3 sequence is 15 residues long. The CDR3 sequence is CASSLFTGTSHGAFF. In nucleotides, the CDR3 is TGTGCCAGCAGTTTATTTACCGGGACCTCCCACGGAGCTTTCTTT.

This clonotype was detected many times. This may arise from a read error, as a much more abundant clone is one base away. The chain carries TRBV28 and TRBJ1-5; D unresolved. The CDR3 spans 19 residues. V dropped 4 bases and J dropped 0 bases, with 22 bases sitting between them. Germline V gives CDR1 MDHEN, CDR2 SYDVKM. The CDR3 reads CASSSPRVFGKYSNQPQHF. For the CDR3, the DNA is TGTGCCAGCAGTTCGCCACGCGTGTTCGGAAAATATAGCAATCAGCCCCAGCATTTT. Drawing the rest from reference TRBV28 and TRBJ1-5, the complete variable domain is DVKVTQSSRYLVKRTGEKVFLECVQDMDHENMFWYRQDPGLGLRLIYFSYDVKMKEKGDIPEGYSVSREKKERFSLILESASTNQTSMYLCASSSPRVFGKYSNQPQHFGDGTRLSIL.

This clonotype has more than one count but fewer than ten. The chain recombines TRBV9 with TRBJ2-5; TRBD1 might be the D (7 bases). Germline loops: CDR1 SGDLS, CDR2 YYNGEE. With 4 bases removed from V and 4 bases from J, the gap between germline ends came to 17 bases. CDR3 size: 15 residues. DNA of the CDR3: TGTGCCAGCAGCTCAGGGGGGCTAGGAGGAGAGACCCAGTACTTC. This sequence encodes CASSSGGLGGETQYF.

There are many counts of this clonotype. This chain links TRBV4-1 with TRBJ1-2; the D gene is possibly TRBD1 (5 bases). Germline CDR1 is MGHRA and CDR2 is YSYEKL. This CDR3 region has 15 residues. V lost 4 bases and J 4 bases, leaving 16 bases between the germline ends. The CDR3 reads CASSLPTSGTYGYTF. CDR3 nucleotides: TGCGCCAGCAGCCTCCCAACGTCAGGGACCTATGGCTACACCTTC.

This clonotype was observed at least ten times. This sequence joins TRBV12-3 or TRBV12-4 and TRBJ1-5; no clear D. Between the trimmed V and J ends, which lost 7 bases and 0 bases, there was a span of 7 bases. There are 13 residues in the CDR3. The CDR3 loop reads CASKGDSNQPQHF. CDR3 in DNA: TGTGCCAGCAAAGGAGATAGCAATCAGCCCCAGCATTTT.

This clonotype was picked up one time. J is TRBJ1-6 and V is TRBV12-3 or TRBV12-4; D remains ambiguous. This CDR3 contains 13 residues. Trimming stripped 6 bases from V and 7 bases from J, with 10 bases between. CDR3 region: CASSQAENSPLHF. Here the CDR3 DNA reads TGTGCCAGCAGCCAAGCGGAGAATTCACCCCTCCACTTT.

In this sample, this clonotype turned up many times. This chain joins TRBV28 and TRBJ2-6; D uncertain. This CDR3 comprises 15 residues. The germline gives CDR1 MDHEN, CDR2 SYDVKM. With 3 bases removed from V and 0 bases from J, the gap between germline ends came to 6 bases. The CDR3 spells CASSFPGSGANVLTF. DNA of the CDR3: TGTGCCAGCAGTTTCCCAGGCTCTGGGGCCAACGTCCTGACTTTC.